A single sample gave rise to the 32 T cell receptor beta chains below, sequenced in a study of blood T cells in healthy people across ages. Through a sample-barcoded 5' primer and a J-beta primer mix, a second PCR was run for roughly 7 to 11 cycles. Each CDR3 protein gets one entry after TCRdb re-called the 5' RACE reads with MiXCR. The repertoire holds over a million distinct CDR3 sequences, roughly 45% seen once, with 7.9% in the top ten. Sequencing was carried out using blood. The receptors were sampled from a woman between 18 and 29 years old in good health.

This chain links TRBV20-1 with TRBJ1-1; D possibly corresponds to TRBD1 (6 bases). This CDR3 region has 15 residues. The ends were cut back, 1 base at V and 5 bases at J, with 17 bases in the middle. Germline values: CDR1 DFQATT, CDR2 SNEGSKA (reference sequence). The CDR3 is CSARAIRGGWTEAFF. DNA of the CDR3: TGCAGTGCTAGAGCCATCAGGGGAGGGTGGACTGAAGCTTTCTTT.

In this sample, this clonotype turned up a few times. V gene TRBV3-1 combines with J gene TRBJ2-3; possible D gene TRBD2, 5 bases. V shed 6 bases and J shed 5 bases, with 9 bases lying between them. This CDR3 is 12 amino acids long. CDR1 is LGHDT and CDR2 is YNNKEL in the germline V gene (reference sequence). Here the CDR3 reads CASSRAGDTQYF. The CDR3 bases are TGTGCCAGCAGTCGCGCGGGAGATACGCAGTATTTT.

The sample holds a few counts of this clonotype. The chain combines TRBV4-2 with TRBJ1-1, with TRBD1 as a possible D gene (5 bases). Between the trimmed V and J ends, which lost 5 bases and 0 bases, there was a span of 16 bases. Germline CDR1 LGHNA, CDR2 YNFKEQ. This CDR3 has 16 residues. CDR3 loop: CASSFGTFAMNTEAFF. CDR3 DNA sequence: TGTGCCAGCAGCTTCGGGACCTTTGCCATGAACACTGAAGCTTTCTTT.

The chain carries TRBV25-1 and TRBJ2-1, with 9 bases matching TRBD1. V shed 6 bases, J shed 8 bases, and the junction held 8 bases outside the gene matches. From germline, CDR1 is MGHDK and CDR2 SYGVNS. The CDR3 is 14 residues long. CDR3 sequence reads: CASRTGGFRDEQFF. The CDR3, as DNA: TGTGCCAGCAGGACAGGGGGATTTAGGGATGAGCAGTTCTTC.

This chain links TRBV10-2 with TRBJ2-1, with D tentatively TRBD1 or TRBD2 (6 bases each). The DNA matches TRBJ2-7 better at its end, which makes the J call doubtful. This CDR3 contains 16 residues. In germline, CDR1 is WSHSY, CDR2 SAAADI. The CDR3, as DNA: TGCGCCAGCAGTCCGGGAGCTCGGACAGCGAACAATGAGCAGTACTTC. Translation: CASSPGARTANNEQYF.

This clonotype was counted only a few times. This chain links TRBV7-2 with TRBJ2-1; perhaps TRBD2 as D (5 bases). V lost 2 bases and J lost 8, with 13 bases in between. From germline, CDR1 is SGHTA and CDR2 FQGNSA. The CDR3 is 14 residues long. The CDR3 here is CASSLLYTRDEQFF. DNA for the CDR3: TGTGCCAGCAGCTTACTTTATACGCGGGATGAGCAGTTCTTC.

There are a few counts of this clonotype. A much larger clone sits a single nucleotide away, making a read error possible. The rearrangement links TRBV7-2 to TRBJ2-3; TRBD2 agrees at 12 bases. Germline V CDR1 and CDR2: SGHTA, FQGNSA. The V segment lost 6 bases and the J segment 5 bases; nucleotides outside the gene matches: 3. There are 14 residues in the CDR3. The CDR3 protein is CASRVTSGGDTQYF. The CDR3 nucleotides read TGTGCCAGCAGGGTGACTAGCGGGGGAGATACGCAGTATTTT. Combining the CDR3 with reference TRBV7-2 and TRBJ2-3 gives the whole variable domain GAGVSQSPSNKVTEKGKDVELRCDPISGHTALYWYRQSLGQGLEFLIYFQGNSAPDKSGLPSDRFSAERTGGSVSTLTIQRTQQEDSAVYLCASRVTSGGDTQYFGPGTRLTVL.

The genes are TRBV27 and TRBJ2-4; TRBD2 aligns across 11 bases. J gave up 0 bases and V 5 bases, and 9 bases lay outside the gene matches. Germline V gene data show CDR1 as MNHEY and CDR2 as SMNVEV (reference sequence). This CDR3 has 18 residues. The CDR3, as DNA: TGTGCCAGCAGTCCTCAATCTAGCGGGGGGATAGCCAAAAACATTCAGTACTTC. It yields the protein CASSPQSSGGIAKNIQYF.

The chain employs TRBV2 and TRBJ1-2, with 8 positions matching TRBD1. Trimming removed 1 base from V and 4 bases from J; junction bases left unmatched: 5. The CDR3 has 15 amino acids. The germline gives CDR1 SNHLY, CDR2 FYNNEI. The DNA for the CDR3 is TGTGCCAGCAGTGAAGGGGTGCAGGGGGCCTATGGCTACACCTTC. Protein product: CASSEGVQGAYGYTF.

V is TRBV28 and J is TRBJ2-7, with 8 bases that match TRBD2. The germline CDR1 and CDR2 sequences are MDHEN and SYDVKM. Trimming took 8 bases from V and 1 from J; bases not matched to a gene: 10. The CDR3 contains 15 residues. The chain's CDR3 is CASFPTSGISYEQYF. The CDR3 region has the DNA TGTGCCAGCTTCCCCACTAGCGGTATATCCTACGAGCAGTACTTC.

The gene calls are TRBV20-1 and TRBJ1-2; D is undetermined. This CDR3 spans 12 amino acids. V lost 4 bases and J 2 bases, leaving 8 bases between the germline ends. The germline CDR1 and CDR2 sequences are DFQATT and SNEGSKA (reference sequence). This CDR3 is CSANLGNYGYTF. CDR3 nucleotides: TGCAGTGCTAATCTAGGCAACTATGGCTACACCTTC.

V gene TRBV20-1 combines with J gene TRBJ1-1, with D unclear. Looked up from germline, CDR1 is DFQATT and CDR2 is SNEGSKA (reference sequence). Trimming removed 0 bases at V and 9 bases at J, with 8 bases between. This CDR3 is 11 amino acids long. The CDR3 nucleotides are TGCAGTGCTAGAGATACGCCCCAAGCTTTCTTT. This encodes CSARDTPQAFF.

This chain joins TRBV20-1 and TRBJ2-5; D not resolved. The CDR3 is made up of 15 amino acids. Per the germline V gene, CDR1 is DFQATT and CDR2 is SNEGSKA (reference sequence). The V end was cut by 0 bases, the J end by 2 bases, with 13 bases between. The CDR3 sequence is CSARDLTEPQETQYF. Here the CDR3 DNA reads TGCAGTGCTAGAGATCTTACAGAGCCTCAAGAGACCCAGTACTTC.

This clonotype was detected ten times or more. CDR3 nucleotides: TGTGCCAGCAGCTTCCAGGGGGCCCGTCAAGAGACCCAGTACTTC. This encodes CASSFQGARQETQYF. The V gene is TRBV7-6, the J gene TRBJ2-5, with 8 bases aligning to TRBD1. This CDR3 comprises 15 residues. Germline V gives CDR1 SGHVS, CDR2 FNYEAQ. V trimming: 3 bases; J trimming: 2 bases; junction bases outside the gene matches: 5.

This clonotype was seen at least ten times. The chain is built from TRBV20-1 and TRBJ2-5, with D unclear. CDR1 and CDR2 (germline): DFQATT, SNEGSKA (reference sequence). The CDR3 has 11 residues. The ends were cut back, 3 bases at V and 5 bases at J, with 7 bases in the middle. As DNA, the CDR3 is TGCAGTGCTAGGCCCGTTGAGACCCAGTACTTC. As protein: CSARPVETQYF.

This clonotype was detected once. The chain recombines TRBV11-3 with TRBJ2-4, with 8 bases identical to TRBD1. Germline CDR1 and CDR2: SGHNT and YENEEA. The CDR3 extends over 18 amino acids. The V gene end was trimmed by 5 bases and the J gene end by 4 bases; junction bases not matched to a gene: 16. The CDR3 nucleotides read TGTGCCAGCAGCATACAGAAAGACCGGGACAGGCCAAAAAACATTCAGTACTTC. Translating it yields CASSIQKDRDRPKNIQYF.

The CDR3 sequence: CASSQGTPEAYGYTF. As DNA, the CDR3 is TGCGCCAGCAGCCAAGGGACACCGGAGGCCTATGGCTACACCTTC. The chain recombines TRBV4-1 with TRBJ1-2, with D maybe TRBD1 (5 bases). In germline, CDR1 is MGHRA, CDR2 YSYEKL. Trimming took off 1 base at V and 4 bases at J, with 13 bases between the two ends. The length of the CDR3 is 15 residues.

In DNA form, the CDR3 reads TGCAGTGCTAGCTCGGAAACTAGCGGATTCTCCTACGAGCAGTACTTC. Encoded protein: CSASSETSGFSYEQYF. The V call is TRBV20-1, the J call TRBJ2-7; 8 bases match TRBD2. CDR1 is DFQATT and CDR2 is SNEGSKA in the germline V gene (reference sequence). Losses at the gene ends were 3 bases for V and 0 bases for J; bases not matched to a gene: 10. CDR3 length equals 16 residues.

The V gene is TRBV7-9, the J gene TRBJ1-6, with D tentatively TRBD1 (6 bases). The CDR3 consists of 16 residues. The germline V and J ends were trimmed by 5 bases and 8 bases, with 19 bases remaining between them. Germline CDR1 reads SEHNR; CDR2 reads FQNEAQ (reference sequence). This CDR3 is CASSLNLGGSDSPLHF. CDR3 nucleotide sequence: TGTGCCAGCAGCCTAAATTTGGGGGGCTCGGATTCACCCCTCCACTTT.

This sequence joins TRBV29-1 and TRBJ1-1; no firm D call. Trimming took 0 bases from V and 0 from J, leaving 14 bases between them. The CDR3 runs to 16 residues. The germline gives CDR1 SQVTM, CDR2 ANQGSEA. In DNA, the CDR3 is TGCAGCGTTGAAGAGGCTGAGGACGGCCTGAACACTGAAGCTTTCTTT. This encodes CSVEEAEDGLNTEAFF.

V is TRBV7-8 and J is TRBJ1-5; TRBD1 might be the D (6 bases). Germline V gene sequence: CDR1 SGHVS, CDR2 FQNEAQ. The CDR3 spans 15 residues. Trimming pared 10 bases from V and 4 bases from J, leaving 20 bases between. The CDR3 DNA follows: TGTGCCACCGCGTCACAGGGAATGGGTAATCAGCCCCAGCATTTT. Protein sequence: CATASQGMGNQPQHF.

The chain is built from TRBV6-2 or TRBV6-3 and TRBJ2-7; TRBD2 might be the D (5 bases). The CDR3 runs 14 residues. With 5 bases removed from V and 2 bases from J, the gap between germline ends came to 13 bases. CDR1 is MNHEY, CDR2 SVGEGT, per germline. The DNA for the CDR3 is TGTGCCAGCAGTCAGCAGAGGGATCCCTACGAGCAGTACTTC. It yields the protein CASSQQRDPYEQYF.

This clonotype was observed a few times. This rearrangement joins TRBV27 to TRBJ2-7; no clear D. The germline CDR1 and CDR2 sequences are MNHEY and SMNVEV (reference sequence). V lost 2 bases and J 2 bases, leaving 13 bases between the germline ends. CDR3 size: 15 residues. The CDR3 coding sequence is TGTGCCAGCAGTTTAGGCCTTCCCATAACCTACGAGCAGTACTTC. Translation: CASSLGLPITYEQYF.

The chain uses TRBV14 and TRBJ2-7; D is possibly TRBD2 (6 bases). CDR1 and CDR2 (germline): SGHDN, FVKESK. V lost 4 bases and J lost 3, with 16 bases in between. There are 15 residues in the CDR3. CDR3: CASSPFAGLNYEQYF. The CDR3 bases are TGTGCCAGCAGCCCTTTTGCGGGACTCAACTACGAGCAGTACTTC.

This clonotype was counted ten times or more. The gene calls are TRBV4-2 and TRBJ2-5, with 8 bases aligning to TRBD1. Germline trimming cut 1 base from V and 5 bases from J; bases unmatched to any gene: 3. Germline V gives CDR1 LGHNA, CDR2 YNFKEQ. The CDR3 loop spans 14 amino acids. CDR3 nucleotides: TGTGCCAGCAGCCAAGGGACAGGGTTGGAGACCCAGTACTTC. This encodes CASSQGTGLETQYF.

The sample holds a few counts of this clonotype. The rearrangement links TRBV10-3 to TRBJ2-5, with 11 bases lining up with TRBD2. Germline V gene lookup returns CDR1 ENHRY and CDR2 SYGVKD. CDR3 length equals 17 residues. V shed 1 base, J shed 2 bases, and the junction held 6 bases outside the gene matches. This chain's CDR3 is CAISELGRTSGQETQYF. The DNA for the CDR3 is TGTGCCATCAGTGAGTTGGGGCGGACTAGCGGGCAAGAGACCCAGTACTTC.

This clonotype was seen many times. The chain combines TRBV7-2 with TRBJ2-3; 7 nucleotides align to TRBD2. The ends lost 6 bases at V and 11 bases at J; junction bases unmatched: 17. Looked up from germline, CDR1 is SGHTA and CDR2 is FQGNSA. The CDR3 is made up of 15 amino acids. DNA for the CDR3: TGTGCCAGCAGATCCCCAACGGGGGAGGGCCGTAGGCAGTATTTT. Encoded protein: CASRSPTGEGRRQYF.

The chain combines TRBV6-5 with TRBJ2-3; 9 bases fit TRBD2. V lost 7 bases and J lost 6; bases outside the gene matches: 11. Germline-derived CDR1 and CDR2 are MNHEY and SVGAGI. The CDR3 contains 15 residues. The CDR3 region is CASKASGALGDTQYF. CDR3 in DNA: TGTGCCAGCAAGGCTAGCGGGGCCCTCGGGGATACGCAGTATTTT.

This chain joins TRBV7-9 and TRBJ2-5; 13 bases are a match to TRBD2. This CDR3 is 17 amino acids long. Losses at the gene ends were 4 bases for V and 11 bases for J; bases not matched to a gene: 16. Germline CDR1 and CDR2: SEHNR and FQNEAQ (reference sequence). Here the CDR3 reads CASSSGLAGLSYNEQYF. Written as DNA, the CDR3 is TGTGCCAGCAGCTCGGGACTAGCGGGGTTATCCTACAATGAGCAGTACTTC.

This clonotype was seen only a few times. Here the CDR3 DNA reads TGCAGTGCTAGAGATTATGTGGGTATCTACAATGAGCAGTTCTTC. Translated, it gives CSARDYVGIYNEQFF. The chain is built from TRBV20-1 and TRBJ2-1; D call uncertain. Trimming cost V 0 bases and J 3 bases, with 12 bases left between them. The CDR3 runs 15 residues. Germline values: CDR1 DFQATT, CDR2 SNEGSKA (reference sequence).

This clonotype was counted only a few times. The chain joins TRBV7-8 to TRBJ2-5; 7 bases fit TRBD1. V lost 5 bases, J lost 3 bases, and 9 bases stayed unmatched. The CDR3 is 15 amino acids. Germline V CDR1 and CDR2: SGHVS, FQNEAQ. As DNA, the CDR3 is TGTGCCAGCAGCGTTCTACAGGGGAGCGAAGAGACCCAGTACTTC. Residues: CASSVLQGSEETQYF.

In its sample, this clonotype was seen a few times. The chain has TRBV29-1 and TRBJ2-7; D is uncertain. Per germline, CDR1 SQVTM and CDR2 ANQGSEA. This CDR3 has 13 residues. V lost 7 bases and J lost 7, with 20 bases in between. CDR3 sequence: CSEGGPFVGEQYF. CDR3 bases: TGCAGCGAGGGTGGGCCCTTTGTTGGGGAGCAGTACTTC.